This TCR beta chain was profiled in a study of cytomegalovirus exposure and HLA in healthy donors. Study information: A subsequent analysis stated that the 100 to 150 validation repertoires were run on the same platform as the roughly 710 first-cohort repertoires. Study-level points and caveats: Rare TCR sequences dominated, though some public TCRs recurred in many donors.

This CDR3 comprises 12 residues. In germline, CDR1 is MDHEN, CDR2 SYDVKM. The V gene end was trimmed by 6 bases and the J gene end by 7 bases; junction bases not matched to a gene: 3. On this clone: The antigen remains unidentified.

Assay: immunoSEQ multiplex PCR; the TCRdb copy retains only in-frame clones and omits some. The data contain around 110,000 clones, roughly nine tenths of them seen just once; the ten biggest clones take up 1.8%. The J gene is TRBJ1-2, the V gene TRBV28, with 9 bases aligning to TRBD1. Sequenced: PBMCs. This clonotype originated in a woman younger than 35 in good health and CMV-seropositive. CDR3 loop: CASRGQGPGYTF. The CDR3 coding sequence is TGTGCCAGCAGGGGACAGGGCCCTGGCTACACCTTC.